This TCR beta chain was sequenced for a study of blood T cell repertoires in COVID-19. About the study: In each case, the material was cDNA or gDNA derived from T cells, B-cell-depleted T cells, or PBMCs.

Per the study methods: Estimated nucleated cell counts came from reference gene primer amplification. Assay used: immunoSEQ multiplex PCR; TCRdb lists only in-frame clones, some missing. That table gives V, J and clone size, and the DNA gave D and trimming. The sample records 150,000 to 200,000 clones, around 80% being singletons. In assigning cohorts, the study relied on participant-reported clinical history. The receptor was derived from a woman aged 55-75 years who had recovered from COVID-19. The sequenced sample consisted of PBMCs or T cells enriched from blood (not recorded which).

The CDR3 DNA follows: TGCGCCAGCAGCCCCCGCGGCTTGTCTGGGGCCAACGTCCTGACTTTC. This translates into CASSPRGLSGANVLTF. The rearrangement links TRBV5-1 to TRBJ2-6; D call uncertain. The CDR3 is 16 residues long. Deletions cut 4 bases from V and 1 base from J, with 12 bases between. Germline assignment: CDR1 SGHRS and CDR2 YFSETQ.